This T cell receptor beta chain was recorded in a study of human CD8 memory T cell subsets. The TCR beta sequencing libraries came from UMI-labeled 5' RACE. TCRdb reprocessed the 5' RACE reads and stores each CDR3 protein as one record, lacking DNA. Its listing shows approximately 5,400 distinct CDR3 sequences. Duplicate vials of some 150,000 sorted CD8+ T cells per subset supplied the RNA. CDR3 length: 16 residues. Germline CDR1 SGHRS, CDR2 YFSETQ. This clonotype was obtained from a human donor in good health. The gene calls are TRBV5-1 and TRBJ2-2. Sample: CD8+ effector memory T cells (TEM) sorted from PBMCs. As to subset: effector memory CD8 T cells, CCR7- CD45RO+ CD95+. The CDR3 reads CASSLDPLIGTGELFF.